Below, one TCR beta chain is given with its context. This CDR3 has 15 residues. V lost 4 bases, J lost 4 bases, and 15 bases lay in between. Germline lookup yields CDR1 SGHRS and CDR2 YFSETQ. This entry is derived from a study of blood T cell repertoires in COVID-19. In the authors' workflow: Estimation of nucleated cell counts was performed using reference gene primer amplification. Here immunoSEQ multiplex PCR was the method, and the copy in TCRdb shows in-frame clones only, minus some. The V and J calls and clone size are taken from that table; D and trimming were inferred from the DNA. The data show around 280,000 clones, 75% to 90% seen once.

The TCR originated in a woman aged 25 to 39 who had recovered from COVID-19. Material for sequencing was peripheral blood. The V call is TRBV5-1, the J call TRBJ1-3; D unresolved. This CDR3 reads CASSGLQETGNTIYF. The CDR3 DNA follows: TGCGCCAGCAGCGGACTCCAGGAGACGGGAAACACCATATATTTT.